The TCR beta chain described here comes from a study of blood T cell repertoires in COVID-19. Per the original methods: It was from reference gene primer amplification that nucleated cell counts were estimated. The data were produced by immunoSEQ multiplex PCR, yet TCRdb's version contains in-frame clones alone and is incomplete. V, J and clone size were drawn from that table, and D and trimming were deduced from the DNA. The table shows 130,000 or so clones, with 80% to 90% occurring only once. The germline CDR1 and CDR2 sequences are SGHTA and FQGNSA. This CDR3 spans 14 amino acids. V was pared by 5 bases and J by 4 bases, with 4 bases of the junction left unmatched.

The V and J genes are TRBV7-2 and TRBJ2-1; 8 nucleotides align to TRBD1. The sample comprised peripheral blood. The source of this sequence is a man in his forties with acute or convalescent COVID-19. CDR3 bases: TGTGCCAGCAGCCGCCGGGACAGGTACAATGAGCAGTTCTTC. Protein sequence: CASSRRDRYNEQFF.